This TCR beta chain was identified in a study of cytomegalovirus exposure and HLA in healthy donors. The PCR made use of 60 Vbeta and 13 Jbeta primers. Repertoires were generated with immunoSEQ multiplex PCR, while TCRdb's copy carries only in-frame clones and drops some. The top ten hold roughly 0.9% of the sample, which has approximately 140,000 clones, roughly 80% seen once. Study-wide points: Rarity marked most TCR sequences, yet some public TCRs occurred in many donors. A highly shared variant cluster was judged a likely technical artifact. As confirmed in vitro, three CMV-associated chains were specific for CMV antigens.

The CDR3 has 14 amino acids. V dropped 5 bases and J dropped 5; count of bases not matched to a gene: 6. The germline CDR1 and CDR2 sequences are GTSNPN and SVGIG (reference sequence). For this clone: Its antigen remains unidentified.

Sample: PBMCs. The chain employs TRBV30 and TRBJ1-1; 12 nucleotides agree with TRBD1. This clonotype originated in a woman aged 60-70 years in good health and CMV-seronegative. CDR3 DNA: TGTGCCTGGGGGGACAGGGGGCTTGGGACTGAAGCTTTCTTT. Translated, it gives CAWGDRGLGTEAFF. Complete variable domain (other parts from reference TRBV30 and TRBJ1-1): SQTIHQWPATLVQPVGSPLSLECTVEGTSNPNLYWYRQAAGRGLQLLFYSVGIGQISSEVPQNLSASRPQDRQFILSSKKLLLSDSGFYLCAWGDRGLGTEAFFGQGTRLTVV.